The T cell receptor beta chain under discussion was sequenced for a study of patients and donors after allogeneic stem cell transplantation. Trimming took 3 bases from V and 1 from J; bases not matched to a gene: 2. The V gene's germline CDR1 is DFQATT and CDR2 SNEGSKA (reference sequence). The CDR3 is made up of 15 amino acids. TCRdb reprocessed the RT-PCR reads with MiXCR, giving one entry per CDR3 protein. The sample records 400,000 to 500,000 distinct CDR3 sequences, roughly 17% being singletons. Material for sequencing was blood, either unsorted or a sorted T cell fraction (not recorded which). The clonotype comes from a human donor who was either an allogeneic HSCT recipient or a stem cell or donor lymphocyte infusion donor (not recorded which). It is not recorded whose cells these are; they may come from a transplant donor. This chain connects TRBV20-1 to TRBJ2-2; 10 bases match TRBD2. CDR3 residues: CSARLAGVNTGELFF. Here the CDR3 DNA reads TGCAGTGCTAGGCTAGCGGGAGTGAACACCGGGGAGCTGTTTTTT.